The sequence of this T cell receptor beta chain was determined in a study of T cells in tuberculosis. Notes on the study in general: Cases with active tuberculosis were adults, while controls were adolescents.

The germline CDR1 and CDR2 sequences are SGDLS and YYNGEE. Trimming removed 7 bases from V and 2 bases from J, with 12 bases in between. This CDR3 has 14 amino acids. Sequencing was performed with immunoSEQ multiplex PCR; in TCRdb, only in-frame clones are kept and a portion is missing. The sample has about 34,000 clones; roughly 93% are singletons. Stated time point: new active TB diagnosis, blood taken before or within 7 days of starting treatment. Points on this clone: Its antigen remains unknown.

The chain links TRBV9 to TRBJ1-4; D gene uncertain. The material was PBMCs, obtained at tuberculosis diagnosis. The clonotype originates from an adult with tuberculosis. The CDR3 DNA is TGTGCCAGCGGGGTGGAGGCCACTAATGAAAAACTGTTTTTT. Translated, it gives CASGVEATNEKLFF. Complete variable domain (other parts from reference TRBV9 and TRBJ1-4): DSGVTQTPKHLITATGQRVTLRCSPRSGDLSVYWYQQSLDQGLQFLIQYYNGEERAKGNILERFSAQQFPDLHSELNLSSLELGDSALYFCASGVEATNEKLFFGSGTQLSVL.